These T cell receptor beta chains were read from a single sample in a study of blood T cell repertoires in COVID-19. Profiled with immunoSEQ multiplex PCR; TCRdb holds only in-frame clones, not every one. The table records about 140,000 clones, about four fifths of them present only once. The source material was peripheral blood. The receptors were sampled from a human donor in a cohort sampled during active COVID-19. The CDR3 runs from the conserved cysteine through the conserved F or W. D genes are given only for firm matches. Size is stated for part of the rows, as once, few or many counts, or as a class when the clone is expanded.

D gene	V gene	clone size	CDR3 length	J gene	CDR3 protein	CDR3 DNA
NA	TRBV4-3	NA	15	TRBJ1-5	CASSPLVYSNQPQHF	TGCGCCAGCAGCCCCCTCGTGTATAGCAATCAGCCCCAGCATTTT
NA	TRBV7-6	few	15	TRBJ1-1	CASSLDSSGTRGAFF	TGTGCCAGCAGCTTAGATTCATCAGGGACAAGAGGAGCTTTCTTT
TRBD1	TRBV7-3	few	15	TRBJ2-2	CASSPDRGLTGELFF	TGTGCCAGCAGCCCCGACAGGGGACTCACCGGGGAGCTGTTTTTT
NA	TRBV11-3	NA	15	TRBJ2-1	CASSLGLSAYNEQFF	TGTGCCAGCAGCTTAGGACTTTCTGCTTACAATGAGCAGTTCTTC
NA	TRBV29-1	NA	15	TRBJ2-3	CSVEAGRFSTDTQYF	TGCAGCGTTGAGGCGGGCAGATTTAGCACAGATACGCAGTATTTT
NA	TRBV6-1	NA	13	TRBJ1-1	CASSETGYVEAFF	TGTGCCAGCAGTGAAACAGGATACGTTGAAGCTTTCTTT
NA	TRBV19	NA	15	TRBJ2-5	CASSIGFAGQETQYF	TGTGCCAGTAGTATAGGTTTCGCGGGGCAAGAGACCCAGTACTTC
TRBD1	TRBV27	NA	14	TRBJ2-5	CASRKQGALETQYF	TGTGCCAGCAGGAAGCAGGGGGCATTAGAGACCCAGTACTTC
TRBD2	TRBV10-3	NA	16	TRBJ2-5	CAISESDGSGAETQYF	TGTGCCATCAGTGAGTCGGATGGTAGCGGGGCTGAGACCCAGTACTTC
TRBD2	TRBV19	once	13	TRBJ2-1	CASSIDRGDEQFF	TGTGCCAGTAGTATAGATCGGGGGGATGAGCAGTTCTTC
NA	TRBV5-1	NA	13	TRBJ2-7	CASSMAGNYEQYF	TGCGCCAGCAGCATGGCGGGGAACTACGAGCAGTACTTC
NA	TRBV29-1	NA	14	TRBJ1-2	CSVDRSRVAGGYTF	TGCAGCGTCGACCGTAGCAGGGTTGCTGGTGGCTACACCTTC
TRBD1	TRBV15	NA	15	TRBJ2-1	CATSRDPRGYNEQFF	TGTGCCACCAGCAGAGATCCCAGGGGGTACAATGAGCAGTTCTTC
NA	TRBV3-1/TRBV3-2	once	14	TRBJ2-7	CASSQGTSSYEQYF	TGTGCCAGCAGCCAAGGAACCAGCTCCTACGAGCAGTACTTC
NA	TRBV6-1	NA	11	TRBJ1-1	CASSETLEAFF	TGTGCCAGCAGTGAGACTCTTGAAGCTTTCTTT
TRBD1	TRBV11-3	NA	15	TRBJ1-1	CASSARSGQGKEAFF	TGTGCCAGCAGCGCACGATCGGGACAGGGAAAGGAAGCTTTCTTT
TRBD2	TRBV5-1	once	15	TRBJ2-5	CASSPAGSGGETQYF	TGCGCCAGCAGCCCGGCAGGGAGCGGGGGGGAGACCCAGTACTTC
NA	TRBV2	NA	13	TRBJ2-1	CASSDRGRNEQFF	TGTGCCAGCAGTGATAGGGGCCGCAATGAGCAGTTCTTC
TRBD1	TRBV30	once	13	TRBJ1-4	CAFTGGRREKLFF	TGTGCTTTTACAGGGGGCAGACGCGAAAAACTGTTTTTT
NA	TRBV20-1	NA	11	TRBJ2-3	CSAARGNTQYF	TGCAGTGCTGCCCGGGGGAATACGCAGTATTTT
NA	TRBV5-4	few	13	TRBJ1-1	CASSPGVNTEAFF	TGTGCCAGCAGCCCGGGAGTGAACACTGAAGCTTTCTTT
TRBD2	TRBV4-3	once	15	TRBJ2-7	CASSEGGLGVGEQYF	TGCGCCAGCAGCGAAGGGGGACTAGGGGTTGGGGAGCAGTACTTC
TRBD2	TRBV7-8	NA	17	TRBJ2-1	CASSPSSVSSGYNEQFF	TGTGCCAGCAGCCCAAGTTCGGTGTCTAGCGGTTACAATGAGCAGTTCTTC
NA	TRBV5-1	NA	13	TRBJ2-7	CASSLGAVGEQYF	TGCGCCAGCAGCTTGGGGGCAGTTGGCGAGCAGTACTTC
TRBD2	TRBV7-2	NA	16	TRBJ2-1	CASSTAGTSGGNEQFF	TGTGCCAGCAGCACCGCCGGGACTAGCGGGGGCAATGAGCAGTTCTTC
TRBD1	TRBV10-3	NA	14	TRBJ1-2	CAISGQGAQEGYTF	TGTGCCATCAGCGGACAGGGGGCGCAAGAAGGCTACACCTTC
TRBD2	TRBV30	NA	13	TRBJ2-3	CASSGGPTDTQYF	TGTGCCAGTAGCGGGGGGCCCACAGATACGCAGTATTTT
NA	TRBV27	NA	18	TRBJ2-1	CASRPQMAAPSSYNEQFF	TGTGCCAGCAGGCCCCAAATGGCGGCCCCGAGCTCCTACAATGAGCAGTTCTTC
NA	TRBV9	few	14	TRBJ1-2	CASSAGARTYGYTF	TGTGCCAGCAGTGCAGGGGCGCGAACCTATGGCTACACCTTC
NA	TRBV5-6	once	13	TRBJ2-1	CASSLDMDNEQFF	TGTGCCAGCAGCCTCGACATGGACAATGAGCAGTTCTTC
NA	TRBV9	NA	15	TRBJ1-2	CASSVEPRGSYGYTF	TGTGCCAGCAGCGTAGAGCCGAGGGGGAGCTATGGCTACACCTTC
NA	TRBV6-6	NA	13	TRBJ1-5	CASDRGPLEPQHF	TGTGCCAGCGATAGGGGTCCTTTGGAGCCCCAGCATTTT
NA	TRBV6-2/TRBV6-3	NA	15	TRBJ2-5	CASSLPGIQQETQYF	TGTGCCAGCAGCCTGCCGGGGATCCAACAAGAGACCCAGTACTTC
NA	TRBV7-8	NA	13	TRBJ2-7	CASSAGRIYEQYF	TGTGCCAGCAGCGCCGGGAGAATCTACGAGCAGTACTTC
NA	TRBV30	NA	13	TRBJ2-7	CAWSSQGKHEQYF	TGTGCCTGGAGTAGTCAGGGGAAGCACGAGCAGTACTTC
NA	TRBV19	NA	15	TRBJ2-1	CASSIGIPGIDEQFF	TGTGCCAGTAGTATAGGGATCCCAGGGATCGATGAGCAGTTCTTC
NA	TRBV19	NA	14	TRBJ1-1	CASKDGRWDTEAFF	TGTGCCAGTAAAGATGGCAGGTGGGACACTGAAGCTTTCTTT
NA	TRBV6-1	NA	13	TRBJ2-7	CASSEVSSYEQYF	TGTGCCAGCAGTGAGGTTAGCTCCTACGAGCAGTACTTC
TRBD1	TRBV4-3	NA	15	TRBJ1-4	CASSLEEGAGEKLFF	TGCGCCAGCAGCCTTGAAGAGGGGGCGGGAGAAAAACTGTTTTTT
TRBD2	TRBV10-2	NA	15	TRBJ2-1	CASSESGGAYNEQFF	TGCGCCAGCAGTGAAAGCGGGGGGGCCTACAATGAGCAGTTCTTC